The clone carrying this T cell receptor (beta chain) was counted only a few times. The sample is drawn from a study of shared clonotypes between healthy human individuals. CDR3 size: 14 residues. Looked up from germline, CDR1 is SGHAT and CDR2 is FQNNGV. Genomic DNA, for the unsorted samples, came from tens of millions of PBMCs. Replicate PCRs were loaded with roughly 0.3 ug DNA from unsorted PBMC, about 30,000 T cell genomes. Profiled with immunoSEQ multiplex PCR; TCRdb holds only in-frame clones, not every one. The table lists about 92,000 clones, less than 60% of them singletons. The sequence was collected from a woman aged 40 to 50 in good health. Some clones in this sample may be carry-over from other donors' samples. The rearrangement uses TRBV11-2 and TRBJ2-5, with D uncertain. The assigned J gene may be wrong: the sequence end matches TRBJ2-7 better. Material: PBMCs. CDR3 DNA sequence: TGTGCCAGCAGCTTAGATCGATTATTTTACGAGCAGTACTTC. Translated: CASSLDRLFYEQYF.